A single sample gave rise to the 32 T cell receptor beta chains below, sequenced in a study of blood T cell repertoires in COVID-19. TCRdb's copy holds only in-frame clones and misses some; the assay was immunoSEQ multiplex PCR. The sample includes over 200,000 clones, around 81% seen only once; the top ten take approximately 4.4%. Sequencing was performed on peripheral blood. These receptors were collected from a man aged 45-60 years with active or convalescent COVID-19.

This rearrangement joins TRBV9 to TRBJ2-1; TRBD1 is a possible D gene (6 bases). CDR3 length equals 14 residues. Trimming left V 4 bases short and J 4 bases short, with 12 bases between. Looked up from germline, CDR1 is SGDLS and CDR2 is YYNGEE. The DNA of the CDR3 is TGTGCCAGCAGCCCATGGACAGCTTACAATGAGCAGTTCTTC. Its protein is CASSPWTAYNEQFF.

This clone was picked up a small number of times. Other DNA sequences in this specimen translate into the identical CDR3. The chain links TRBV30 to TRBJ1-1; D unclear. The CDR3 sequence is 13 residues long. Germline assignment: CDR1 GTSNPN and CDR2 SVGIG (reference sequence). V dropped 0 bases and J dropped 1 base, with 6 bases sitting between them. This chain's CDR3 is CAWSVGENTEAFF. CDR3 in DNA: TGTGCCTGGAGTGTTGGAGAGAACACTGAAGCTTTCTTT. Full variable domain (remainder filled in from reference TRBV30 and TRBJ1-1): SQTIHQWPATLVQPVGSPLSLECTVEGTSNPNLYWYRQAAGRGLQLLFYSVGIGQISSEVPQNLSASRPQDRQFILSSKKLLLSDSGFYLCAWSVGENTEAFFGQGTRLTVV.

The rearrangement uses TRBV7-2 and TRBJ2-7, with 7 bases identical to TRBD1. V dropped 8 bases and J dropped 4; count of bases not matched to a gene: 17. Germline V gene lookup returns CDR1 SGHTA and CDR2 FQGNSA. The CDR3 has 16 residues. CDR3 sequence: CASSSSSGTAVYEQYF. CDR3 sequence (DNA): TGTGCCAGCTCCTCCTCTTCGGGGACAGCCGTTTACGAGCAGTACTTC.

The gene calls are TRBV5-4 and TRBJ1-5; 8 bases are a match to TRBD1. The CDR3 extends over 15 amino acids. The V segment lost 3 bases and the J segment 1 base; nucleotides outside the gene matches: 3. Germline V gives CDR1 SGHNT, CDR2 YYREEE (reference sequence). The chain's CDR3 is CASSYGQGSNQPQHF. CDR3 coding DNA: TGTGCCAGCAGCTACGGACAGGGAAGCAATCAGCCCCAGCATTTT.

This clone was counted a single time. The chain carries TRBV12-3 or TRBV12-4 and TRBJ2-1; D gene unclear. The V end lost 1 base, the J end lost 4 bases, and 5 bases lay between the germline ends. The CDR3 consists of 13 residues. The CDR3 spells CASSLVRYNEQFF. In nucleotides, the CDR3 is TGTGCCAGCAGTTTAGTCCGTTACAATGAGCAGTTCTTC.

V usage is TRBV4-3 and J usage is TRBJ2-6, with TRBD1 as a possible D gene (5 bases). Germline CDR1 is LGHNA and CDR2 is YSLEER. This CDR3 is 16 amino acids long. Trimming removed 0 bases at V and 2 bases at J, with 8 bases between. The CDR3 spells CASSQDKGTGANVLTF. In DNA form, the CDR3 reads TGCGCCAGCAGCCAAGATAAGGGGACTGGGGCCAACGTCCTGACTTTC.

The chain recombines TRBV30 with TRBJ2-2, with a possible D match to TRBD2 (5 bases). This CDR3 comprises 15 residues. Trimming shortened V by 0 bases and J by 3 bases, and 11 bases separated the two germline ends. Germline loops: CDR1 GTSNPN, CDR2 SVGIG (reference sequence). DNA of the CDR3: TGTGCCTGGAGTGTAACTAGATCGGACACCGGGGAGCTGTTTTTT. Translation gives CAWSVTRSDTGELFF.

The chain has TRBV5-1 and TRBJ1-6; perhaps TRBD1 as D (6 bases). The CDR3 is made up of 19 amino acids. The germline V gene encodes CDR1 SGHRS and CDR2 YFSETQ. Deletions cut 4 bases from V and 0 bases from J, with 20 bases between. The CDR3 region is CASSRRGNSGSSYNSPLHF. The CDR3 nucleotides are TGCGCCAGCAGCCGTAGGGGGAACAGTGGAAGCTCCTATAATTCACCCCTCCACTTT.

This clone was picked up a small number of times. This chain uses TRBV4-2 with TRBJ2-5; 7 bases agree with TRBD2. The germline V gene encodes CDR1 LGHNA and CDR2 YNFKEQ. V shed 2 bases and J 3 bases; nucleotides not matched to a gene: 6. This CDR3 is built from 15 residues. In DNA, the CDR3 is TGTGCCAGCAGCCAACCAGGACTAGGGGAAGAGACCCAGTACTTC. Amino acids: CASSQPGLGEETQYF.

In this sample, this clone turned up once. V gene TRBV4-3 combines with J gene TRBJ1-2, with TRBD1 matching 8 bases. CDR3 length: 15 amino acids. The J segment lost 6 bases and the V segment lost 1 base, leaving 7 bases of the junction unmatched. Germline V gene lookup returns CDR1 LGHNA and CDR2 YSLEER. CDR3 nucleotide sequence: TGCGCCAGCAGCCAAGCCTCGACAGGGGAAAATGGCTACACCTTC. Translation: CASSQASTGENGYTF.

A note on this clone: A junction boundary mismatches the germline segment, possibly from a read error. The V gene is TRBV20-1, the J gene TRBJ2-3, with D perhaps TRBD1 (6 bases). The CDR3 consists of 11 residues. Germline V gives CDR1 DFQATT, CDR2 SNEGSKA (reference sequence). CDR3 amino acids: CSAPRAGAQNF. The CDR3 nucleotides are TGCAGTGCCCCAAGGGCAGGGGCCCAAAATTTT.

The chain joins TRBV30 to TRBJ2-7, with TRBD1 identical over 11 bases. This CDR3 comprises 15 residues. CDR1 GTSNPN and CDR2 SVGIG come from the germline V gene (reference sequence). With 5 bases clipped from V and 6 bases from J, the junction kept 12 bases outside the gene matches. CDR3 in DNA: TGTGCCTGGGCGAGAACAGGACAGGGGGCGCTCGAGCAGTACTTC. This encodes CAWARTGQGALEQYF. Supplemented by reference TRBV30 and TRBJ2-7, the full variable domain reads SQTIHQWPATLVQPVGSPLSLECTVEGTSNPNLYWYRQAAGRGLQLLFYSVGIGQISSEVPQNLSASRPQDRQFILSSKKLLLSDSGFYLCAWARTGQGALEQYFGPGTRLTVT.

The chain carries TRBV11-3 and TRBJ2-3, with D possibly matching TRBD1 (6 bases). Germline assignment: CDR1 SGHNT and CDR2 YENEEA. This CDR3 region has 15 residues. V was trimmed by 5 bases and J by 5 bases, leaving 17 bases between them. The chain's CDR3 is CASSLSQGQGDTQYF. The CDR3 coding sequence is TGTGCCAGCAGCCTGAGCCAGGGGCAGGGAGATACGCAGTATTTT.

This clone was counted a few times. The genes are TRBV19 and TRBJ2-7; D remains unclear. V gave up 5 bases and J gave up 0 bases, with 14 bases separating them. The germline CDR1 and CDR2 sequences are LNHDA and SQIVND (reference sequence). The CDR3 extends over 15 amino acids. The CDR3 nucleotides are TGTGCCAGTAGTGACGCCCCGACAAGCTCCTACGAGCAGTACTTC. It specifies CASSDAPTSSYEQYF.

This chain uses TRBV7-6 with TRBJ2-2; no firm D call. The germline V and J ends were trimmed by 5 bases and 5 bases, with 6 bases remaining between them. The CDR3 is 12 residues long. The germline gives CDR1 SGHVS, CDR2 FNYEAQ. CDR3 sequence: CASSLRTGELFF. As DNA, the CDR3 is TGTGCCAGCAGCCTTCGTACCGGGGAGCTGTTTTTT.

The chain joins TRBV9 to TRBJ2-7; 11 nucleotides match TRBD1. Trimming cost V 3 bases and J 3 bases; bases outside gene matches: 5. The germline V gene encodes CDR1 SGDLS and CDR2 YYNGEE. This CDR3 has 15 amino acids. CDR3 bases: TGTGCCAGCAGCGCCGGACAGGGGGCGTTCTACGAGCAGTACTTC. This encodes CASSAGQGAFYEQYF.

The rearrangement uses TRBV6-5 and TRBJ1-1; 7 bases match TRBD1. The germline V gene encodes CDR1 MNHEY and CDR2 SVGAGI. V lost 7 bases and J lost 7; bases outside the gene matches: 9. The CDR3 has 13 residues. CDR3 region: CASNRGRQGEAFF. CDR3 in DNA: TGTGCCAGCAACCGGGGCAGACAGGGTGAAGCTTTCTTT.

The chain carries TRBV7-9 and TRBJ2-1; tentative D call: TRBD1 (6 bases). V was trimmed by 3 bases and J by 9 bases, leaving 21 bases between them. CDR1 is SEHNR and CDR2 is FQNEAQ in the germline V gene (reference sequence). The CDR3 loop spans 16 amino acids. The CDR3 sequence: CASSFRKQGSFGEQFF. The CDR3 DNA reads as TGTGCCAGCAGCTTTAGGAAACAGGGTAGCTTTGGTGAGCAGTTCTTC.

The chain links TRBV7-8 to TRBJ1-2; possibly TRBD1 for D (5 bases). Germline values: CDR1 SGHVS, CDR2 FQNEAQ. This CDR3 comprises 12 residues. Trimming took off 5 bases at V and 7 bases at J, with 11 bases between the two ends. This CDR3 is CASSRPGSGYTF. CDR3 DNA sequence: TGTGCCAGCAGCCGACCAGGGTCTGGCTACACCTTC.

V usage is TRBV5-8 and J usage is TRBJ2-5; 10 bases line up with TRBD2. Looked up from germline, CDR1 is SGHTS and CDR2 is YDEGEE. The V segment lost 4 bases and the J segment 5 bases; nucleotides outside the gene matches: 8. CDR3 length equals 15 residues. CDR3 protein: CASSRTSGVAETQYF. The CDR3 coding sequence is TGTGCCAGCAGCCGGACTAGCGGTGTTGCGGAGACCCAGTACTTC.

The chain is built from TRBV5-1 and TRBJ1-6; no clear D. From germline, CDR1 is SGHRS and CDR2 YFSETQ. Trimming pared 0 bases from V and 5 bases from J, leaving 6 bases between. The CDR3 is 14 amino acids. CDR3 sequence: CASSLGRNNSPLHF. DNA of the CDR3: TGCGCCAGCAGCTTGGGGAGGAATAATTCACCCCTCCACTTT.

The CDR3 protein is CATQQGGPDTQYF. The CDR3 coding sequence is TGTGCCACCCAACAGGGCGGGCCGGATACGCAGTATTTT. The chain employs TRBV6-1 and TRBJ2-3; tentative D call: TRBD1 (6 bases). The CDR3 runs to 13 residues. V lost 10 bases and J 6 bases, leaving 17 bases between the germline ends. The germline CDR1 and CDR2 sequences are MNHNS and SASEGT.

The V call is TRBV4-1, the J call TRBJ1-6; the match to TRBD1 covers 9 bases. The CDR3 has 17 residues. Unmatched junction bases numbered 12, after V lost 4 bases and J lost 8 bases. Germline loops: CDR1 MGHRA, CDR2 YSYEKL. The DNA of the CDR3 is TGCGCCAGCAGCCCCCCGGGACAGGGAGTTTCGGATTCACCCCTCCACTTT. It specifies CASSPPGQGVSDSPLHF.

The chain links TRBV10-3 to TRBJ1-1, with a possible D match to TRBD1 (5 bases). The CDR3 is 13 amino acids. Germline V gene sequence: CDR1 ENHRY, CDR2 SYGVKD. Trimming took off 8 bases at V and 7 bases at J, with 17 bases between the two ends. CDR3 sequence reads: CAIGPGQGSEAFF. CDR3 DNA: TGTGCCATCGGACCGGGCCAGGGAAGTGAAGCTTTCTTT.

V usage is TRBV6-1 and J usage is TRBJ1-4, with 8 bases aligning to TRBD1. J was trimmed by 8 bases and V by 5 bases; bases with no gene match: 13. The CDR3 is 16 amino acids. Germline CDR1 MNHNS, CDR2 SASEGT. The DNA of the CDR3 is TGTGCCAGCAGTAAAGTAGAGACAGGGGCGTCCGAAAAACTGTTTTTT. It specifies CASSKVETGASEKLFF.

CDR3 in DNA: TGCGCCAGCAGCCCGGTGGGGACAACTGGAAACACCATATATTTT. It translates to CASSPVGTTGNTIYF. V is TRBV5-1 and J is TRBJ1-3; weak D call: TRBD1 (6 bases). Trimming pared 4 bases from V and 2 bases from J, leaving 13 bases between. Germline V gene lookup returns CDR1 SGHRS and CDR2 YFSETQ. This CDR3 is 15 amino acids long. The entire variable domain, with the rest obtained from reference TRBV5-1 and TRBJ1-3, is as follows: KAGVTQTPRYLIKTRGQQVTLSCSPISGHRSVSWYQQTPGQGLQFLFEYFSETQRNKGNFPGRFSGRQFSNSRSEMNVSTLELGDSALYLCASSPVGTTGNTIYFGEGSWLTVV.

CDR3 protein: CASSFDRGETQYF. The CDR3 region has the DNA TGCGCCAGCAGCTTCGATCGGGGGGAGACCCAGTACTTC. The rearrangement uses TRBV5-1 and TRBJ2-5; D perhaps matches TRBD2 (6 bases). The germline V and J ends were trimmed by 2 bases and 5 bases, with 10 bases remaining between them. This CDR3 has 13 residues. Per germline, CDR1 SGHRS and CDR2 YFSETQ.

J is TRBJ1-1 and V is TRBV2; 10 nucleotides match TRBD1. Germline CDR1 reads SNHLY; CDR2 reads FYNNEI. With 5 bases clipped from V and 7 bases from J, the junction kept 10 bases outside the gene matches. This CDR3 spans 15 amino acids. This CDR3 is CASSRETGGRDEAFF. The CDR3 coding sequence is TGTGCCAGCAGTCGAGAGACAGGGGGCAGGGATGAAGCTTTCTTT.

The chain couples TRBV5-4 to TRBJ2-7, with D possibly TRBD1 on 5 matching bases. CDR3 length: 14 amino acids. V lost 6 bases, J lost 0 bases, and 13 bases lay in between. Germline values: CDR1 SGHNT, CDR2 YYREEE (reference sequence). CDR3 region: CASTSDIASYEQYF. The CDR3 DNA is TGTGCCAGCACCTCGGACATTGCCTCCTACGAGCAGTACTTC.

The chain joins TRBV6-5 to TRBJ1-1; D is unresolved. Germline V lookup: CDR1 MNHEY, CDR2 SVGAGI. The CDR3 spans 15 residues. The V and J ends lost 4 bases and 2 bases respectively, with 14 bases between them. The CDR3 DNA reads as TGTGCCAGCAGTTCGCAGACATTTTTCAACACTGAAGCTTTCTTT. It encodes CASSSQTFFNTEAFF.

This clone occurred once. The rearrangement joins TRBV19 to TRBJ2-1, with D possibly TRBD1 on 6 matching bases. The CDR3 is 14 amino acids. V lost 5 bases, J lost 10 bases, and 18 bases lay in between. Germline lookup yields CDR1 LNHDA and CDR2 SQIVND (reference sequence). The CDR3 is CASSPQGQSREQFF. DNA of the CDR3: TGTGCCAGTAGTCCGCAGGGACAATCACGGGAGCAGTTCTTC.

This clone was seen a few times. This chain connects TRBV28 to TRBJ1-1, with D uncertain. The V gene's germline CDR1 is MDHEN and CDR2 SYDVKM. The CDR3 contains 14 residues. V gave up 7 bases and J gave up 11 bases, with 23 bases separating them. The CDR3 bases are TGTGCCAGCACCCTCTCTGCGGGGAGGGTTGTCGCTTTCTTT. It translates to CASTLSAGRVVAFF.